This TCR beta chain was observed in a study of beta chain features in type 1 diabetes. The length of the CDR3 is 13 residues. The germline gives CDR1 GTSNPN, CDR2 SVGIG (reference sequence). V lost 4 bases, J lost 6 bases, and 14 bases lay in between. The investigators reverse transcribed all of the isolated RNA, so they sequenced expressed TCRB transcripts. Sequencing used immunoSEQ multiplex PCR; TCRdb keeps in-frame clones, though not all of them. The sample yields around 240,000 clones, over 65% seen once. Sequencing was done on a sample of naive CD4+ T cells from blood. The TCR sequence derives from a man between 25 and 39 years old in good health. The rearrangement joins TRBV30 to TRBJ2-3, with D possibly TRBD1 on 6 matching bases. The CDR3 bases are TGTGCCTGGACAAGGGGGTCCGCTGATACGCAGTATTTT. Translating gives CAWTRGSADTQYF.